The subject of this entry is one T cell receptor beta chain. Its antigen is still unknown. This specimen comes from a study of cytomegalovirus exposure and HLA in healthy donors. The PCR made use of 60 Vbeta and 13 Jbeta primers. Assay: immunoSEQ multiplex PCR; the TCRdb copy retains only in-frame clones and omits some. The data hold 150,000 or so clones, with 65% to 80% observed a single time. Study observations and caveats: A later examination showed that TCR association rates differed by HLA locus, with DRB1 most and HLA-C fewest.

V shed 9 bases, J shed 6 bases, and the junction held 13 bases outside the gene matches. The germline V gene has CDR1 ENHRY and CDR2 SYGVKD. This CDR3 comprises 14 residues. The rearrangement uses TRBV10-3 and TRBJ1-2; 7 bases are a match to TRBD1. This receptor was obtained from a middle-aged man in good health and CMV-seropositive. What was sequenced was PBMCs. CDR3 protein: CAMTPGQSDHGYTF. DNA for the CDR3: TGTGCCATGACGCCGGGACAGAGCGATCATGGCTACACCTTC.